This record covers a single T cell receptor beta chain. These data belong to a study of T cells in Graves' hyperthyroidism and ophthalmopathy. Amplification yielded TCR beta CDR3 regions, with RNA transcripts as the source. HTBI primers drove first-round RT-PCR of the TCR CDR3. MiXCR was run by TCRdb on the multiplex PCR reads, yielding one entry per CDR3 protein. The sample includes approximately 220,000 distinct CDR3 sequences, 15% to 20% of them seen just once. The germline CDR1 and CDR2 sequences are MNHNS and SASEGT. The CDR3 is made up of 14 amino acids. V was clipped by 6 bases and J by 4 bases, with 10 bases between them.

J is TRBJ1-6 and V is TRBV6-1; D perhaps matches TRBD1 (6 bases). The clonotype was recovered from a man in his forties with Graves' hyperthyroidism. Sequencing was carried out using blood. CDR3 amino acids: CASRQDRYNSPLHF. The CDR3 DNA reads TGTGCCAGCAGACAGGACAGATATAATTCACCCCTCCACTTT.